This TCR beta chain came from a study of T-cell reconstitution after alpha-beta-depleted transplantation in children. Per the germline V gene, CDR1 is ENHRY and CDR2 is SYGVKD. The CDR3 has 11 residues. For TCRbeta, the library was prepared with unique molecular identifiers. TCRdb itself ran the PCR reads through MiXCR, one entry per CDR3 protein. The repertoire includes about 600,000 distinct CDR3 sequences, about 10% of them detected once, and 4% sits in the top ten. There are many counts of this clonotype. The J gene is TRBJ2-7, the V gene TRBV10-3; D assignment may be TRBD1 or TRBD2 (5 bases each). The sequence was collected from a human donor who donated a stem cell graft to a child with acute myeloid leukemia. The specimen comprised PBMCs from the stem cell graft donor, sampled from the stem cell graft. This CDR3 is CERDPSYEQYF. The DNA of the CDR3 is TGTGAGAGGGACCCATCCTACGAGCAGTACTTC.